Below, 5 T cell receptor beta chains from the same sample are listed, as sequenced in a study of ipilimumab plus nivolumab after autologous stem cell transplantation. Measured with immunoSEQ multiplex PCR; TCRdb has only the in-frame clones, and not every one. The sample has some 16,000 clones, roughly four fifths seen once. The input for sequencing was PBMCs, taken in a trial of ipilimumab plus nivolumab as post-transplant consolidation. The receptor set was obtained from a male donor with diffuse large B-cell lymphoma.

By sample share, this clone is medium-sized. CDR3 nucleotides: TGTGCCAGCAGCCATCGCCCGGGACAGCCCACCTACGAGCAGTACTTC. Translation: CASSHRPGQPTYEQYF. The rearrangement links TRBV21-1 to TRBJ2-7; whether TRBD1, the table's D call, matches the DNA was not checked. TRBV21-1 is designated a pseudogene. The CDR3 has 16 residues.

This clone was seen just once. V is TRBV25-1 and J is TRBJ2-7; D gene uncertain. CDR1 is MGHDK, CDR2 SYGVNS, per germline. V shed 3 bases and J shed 3 bases, with 0 bases lying between them. CDR3 length: 10 amino acids. The CDR3 bases are TGTGCCAGCAGTGACTACGAGCAGTACTTC. Its protein product is CASSDYEQYF.

The chain links TRBV7-2 to TRBJ2-7, with D perhaps TRBD1 or TRBD2 (6 bases each). The length of the CDR3 is 14 residues. In germline, CDR1 is SGHTA, CDR2 FQGNSA. Trimming took 6 bases from V and 6 from J, leaving 18 bases between them. CDR3 DNA: TGTGCCAGCAGGTCCCTGGTCGGGGGCCGCGAGCAGTACTTC. Protein product: CASRSLVGGREQYF. Supplemented by reference TRBV7-2 and TRBJ2-7, the full variable domain reads GAGVSQSPSNKVTEKGKDVELRCDPISGHTALYWYRQSLGQGLEFLIYFQGNSAPDKSGLPSDRFSAERTGGSVSTLTIQRTQQEDSAVYLCASRSLVGGREQYFGPGTRLTVT.

DNA for the CDR3: TGTGCCAGCAGTTCGTCCGGGACGAGACGGTACGAGCAGTACTTC. Residues: CASSSSGTRRYEQYF. The chain combines TRBV6-5 with TRBJ2-7, with D perhaps matching TRBD1 or TRBD2 (5 bases each). In germline, CDR1 is MNHEY, CDR2 SVGAGI. This CDR3 is built from 15 residues. V was cut by 4 bases and J by 4 bases, with 17 bases left in between.

The chain combines TRBV10-1 with TRBJ2-3, with D hard to call. Between the trimmed V and J ends, which lost 5 bases and 3 bases, there was a span of 3 bases. The CDR3 extends over 11 amino acids. CDR1 WNHNN and CDR2 SYGVQD come from the germline V gene (reference sequence). In DNA, the CDR3 is TGCGCCAGCAGTATGACAGATACGCAGTATTTT. It yields the protein CASSMTDTQYF.